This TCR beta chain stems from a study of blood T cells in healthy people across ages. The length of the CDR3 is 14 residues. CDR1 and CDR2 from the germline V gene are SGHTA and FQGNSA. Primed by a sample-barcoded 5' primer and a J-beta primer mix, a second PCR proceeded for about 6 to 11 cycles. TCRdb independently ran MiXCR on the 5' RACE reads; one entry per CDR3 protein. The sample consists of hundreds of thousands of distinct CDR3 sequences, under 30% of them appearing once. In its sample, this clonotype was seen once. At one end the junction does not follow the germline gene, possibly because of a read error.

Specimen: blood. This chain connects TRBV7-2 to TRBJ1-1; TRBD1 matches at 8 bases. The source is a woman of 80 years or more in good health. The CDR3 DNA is TGTGCCAGCAGCTTAGACAGGGGGGGCACTGAAACTTTCTTT. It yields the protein CASSLDRGGTETFF. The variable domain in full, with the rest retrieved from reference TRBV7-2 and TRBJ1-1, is GAGVSQSPSNKVTEKGKDVELRCDPISGHTALYWYRQSLGQGLEFLIYFQGNSAPDKSGLPSDRFSAERTGGSVSTLTIQRTQQEDSAVYLCASSLDRGGTETFFGQGTRLTVV.